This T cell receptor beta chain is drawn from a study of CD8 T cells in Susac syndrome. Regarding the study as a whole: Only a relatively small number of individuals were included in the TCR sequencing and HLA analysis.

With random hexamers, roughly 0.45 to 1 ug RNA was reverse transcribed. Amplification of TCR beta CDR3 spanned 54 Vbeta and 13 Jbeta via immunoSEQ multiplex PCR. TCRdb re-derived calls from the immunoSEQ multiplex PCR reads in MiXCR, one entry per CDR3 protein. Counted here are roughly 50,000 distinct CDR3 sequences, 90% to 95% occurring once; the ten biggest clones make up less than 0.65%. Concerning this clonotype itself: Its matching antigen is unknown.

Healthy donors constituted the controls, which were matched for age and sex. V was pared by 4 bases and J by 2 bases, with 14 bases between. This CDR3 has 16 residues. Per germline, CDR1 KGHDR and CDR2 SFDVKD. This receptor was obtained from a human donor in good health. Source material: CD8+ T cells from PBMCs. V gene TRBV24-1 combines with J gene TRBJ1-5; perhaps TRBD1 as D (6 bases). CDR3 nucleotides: TGTGCCACCAGTGACCCCGCAGGGGACGGCAATCAGCCCCAGCATTTT. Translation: CATSDPAGDGNQPQHF.